This T cell receptor (beta chain) was recorded in a study of shared clonotypes between healthy human individuals. Points from the study as a whole: Clonotypes which were not shared had lower generation probabilities than clonotypes that all four donors shared.

The method was immunoSEQ multiplex PCR; TCRdb's version includes in-frame clones alone and lacks a portion of them. The table shows 400,000 or so clones, with about 97% occurring only once. For this clone: What it binds is not known.

The clonotype originates from a man aged 30 to 45 in good health. The specimen sequenced was memory CD8+ T cells sorted from blood. Subset specified: CD45RO+ cells pooled with CCR7-negative TemRA cells.

The CDR3 nucleotides read TGTGCCAGCAGCCAAATGGGACAGGGGGGCAATGAGCAGTTCTTC. Translation gives CASSQMGQGGNEQFF. The chain has TRBV4-2 and TRBJ2-1, with TRBD1 matching 11 bases. This CDR3 spans 15 amino acids. CDR1 and CDR2 (germline): LGHNA, YNFKEQ. Losses at the gene ends were 2 bases for V and 6 bases for J; bases not matched to a gene: 3.